This T cell receptor (beta chain) was documented in a study of cytomegalovirus exposure and HLA in healthy donors. The study's findings and limits: In a later analysis, about 17,000 TCR beta sequences were associated with HLA alleles at 0.05 false discovery rate. Upon later analysis, HLA-associated TCR beta chains proved more clonally expanded than other, equally common chains. In a later analysis, CMV-associated beta chains were mostly HLA-associated, it appeared. Later analysis demonstrated an association between a missense DCLRE1C variant and TCR beta V- and J-gene trimming.

On this clone itself: What it binds is unknown.

V shed 3 bases and J 3 bases; nucleotides not matched to a gene: 9. The CDR3 has 16 amino acids. Germline-derived CDR1 and CDR2 are SGHAT and FQNNGV. With 60 Vbeta and 13 Jbeta primers, the PCR was carried out. The protocol was immunoSEQ multiplex PCR, while the TCRdb copy is restricted to in-frame clones and leaves out a portion. The sample contains 160,000 or so clones, about three quarters of which appear only once. The TCR comes from a middle-aged man in good health and CMV-seronegative. The sample taken for sequencing was PBMCs. The V gene is TRBV11-2, the J gene TRBJ1-2; 8 bases are shared with TRBD1. CDR3 nucleotide sequence: TGTGCCAGCAGCTTTAGGGACAGGCCCACTGACTATGGCTACACCTTC. It is translated as CASSFRDRPTDYGYTF.